The sequence of this T cell receptor (beta chain) was determined in a study of T cells after somatic rescue of genetic block. Trimming removed 6 bases from V and 7 bases from J; junction bases left unmatched: 9. Germline-derived CDR1 and CDR2 are MNHNS and SASEGT. The CDR3 runs to 15 residues. Sequencing used immunoSEQ multiplex PCR; TCRdb keeps in-frame clones, though not all of them. Here the sample spans about 15,000 clones, around 70% being singletons. The rearrangement joins TRBV6-1 to TRBJ2-7, with TRBD2 matching 13 bases. This TCR derives from a boy between 10 and 17 years old. The sequenced sample was peripheral blood mononuclear cells (PBMCs). In nucleotides, the CDR3 is TGTGCCAGCAGGATGACTAGCGGGGGGTCTTGGGAGCAGTACTTC. Protein sequence: CASRMTSGGSWEQYF.